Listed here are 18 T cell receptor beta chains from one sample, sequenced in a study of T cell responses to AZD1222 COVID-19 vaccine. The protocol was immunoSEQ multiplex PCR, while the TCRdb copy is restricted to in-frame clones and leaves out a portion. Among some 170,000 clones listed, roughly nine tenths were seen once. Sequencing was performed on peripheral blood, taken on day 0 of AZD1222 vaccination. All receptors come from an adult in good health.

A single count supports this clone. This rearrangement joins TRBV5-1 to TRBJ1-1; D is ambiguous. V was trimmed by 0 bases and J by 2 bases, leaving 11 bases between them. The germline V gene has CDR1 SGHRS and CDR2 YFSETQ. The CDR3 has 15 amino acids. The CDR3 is CASSLDGRPNTEAFF. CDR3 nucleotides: TGCGCCAGCAGCTTGGATGGCAGACCAAACACTGAAGCTTTCTTT.

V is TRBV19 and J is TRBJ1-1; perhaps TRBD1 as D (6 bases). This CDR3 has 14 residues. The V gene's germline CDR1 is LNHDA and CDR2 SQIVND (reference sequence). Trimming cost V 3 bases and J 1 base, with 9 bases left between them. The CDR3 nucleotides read TGTGCCAGTAGTATCACAGGGACGAACACTGAAGCTTTCTTT. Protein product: CASSITGTNTEAFF.

CDR3 coding DNA: TGTGCCAGCAGCGCCGCCGGAGGACTAGGGTGGGAGACCCAGTACTTC. The encoded protein is CASSAAGGLGWETQYF. The chain recombines TRBV7-9 with TRBJ2-5; 7 bases fit TRBD2. The CDR3 spans 16 residues. Germline CDR1 is SEHNR and CDR2 is FQNEAQ (reference sequence). Unmatched junction bases numbered 14, after V lost 5 bases and J lost 5 bases.

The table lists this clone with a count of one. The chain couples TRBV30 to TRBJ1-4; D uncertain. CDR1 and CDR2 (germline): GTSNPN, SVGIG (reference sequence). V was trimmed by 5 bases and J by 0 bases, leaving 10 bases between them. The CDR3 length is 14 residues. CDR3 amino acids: CAWGSAATNEKLFF. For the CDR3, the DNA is TGTGCCTGGGGATCGGCCGCAACTAATGAAAAACTGTTTTTT.

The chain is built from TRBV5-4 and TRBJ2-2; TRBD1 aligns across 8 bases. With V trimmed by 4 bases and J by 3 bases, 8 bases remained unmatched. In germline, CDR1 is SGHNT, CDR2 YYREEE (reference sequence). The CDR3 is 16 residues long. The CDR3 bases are TGTGCCAGCAGCGGACCGGGACAGGAGCACACCGGGGAGCTGTTTTTT. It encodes CASSGPGQEHTGELFF.

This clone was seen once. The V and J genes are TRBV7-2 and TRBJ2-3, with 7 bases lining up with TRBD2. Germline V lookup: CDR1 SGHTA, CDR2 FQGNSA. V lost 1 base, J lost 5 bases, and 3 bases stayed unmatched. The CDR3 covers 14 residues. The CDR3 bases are TGTGCCAGCAGCTTAGGGGGGGGGATAGATACGCAGTATTTT. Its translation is CASSLGGGIDTQYF.

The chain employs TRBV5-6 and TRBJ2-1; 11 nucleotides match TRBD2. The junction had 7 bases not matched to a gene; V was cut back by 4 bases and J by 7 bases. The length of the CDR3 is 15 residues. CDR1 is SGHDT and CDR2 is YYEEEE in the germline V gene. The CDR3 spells CASSMGLAESNEQFF. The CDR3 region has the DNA TGTGCCAGCAGCATGGGACTAGCGGAGAGTAATGAGCAGTTCTTC. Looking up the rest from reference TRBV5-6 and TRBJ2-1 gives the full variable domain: DAGVTQSPTHLIKTRGQQVTLRCSPKSGHDTVSWYQQALGQGPQFIFQYYEEEERQRGNFPDRFSGHQFPNYSSELNVNALLLGDSALYLCASSMGLAESNEQFFGPGTRLTVL.

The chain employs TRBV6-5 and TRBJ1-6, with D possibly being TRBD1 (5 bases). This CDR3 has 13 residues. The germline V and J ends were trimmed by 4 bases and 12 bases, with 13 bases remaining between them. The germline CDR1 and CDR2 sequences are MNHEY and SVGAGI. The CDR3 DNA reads TGTGCCAGCAGTTTGGGGGAACGCCAACCCCTCCACTTT. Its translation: CASSLGERQPLHF.

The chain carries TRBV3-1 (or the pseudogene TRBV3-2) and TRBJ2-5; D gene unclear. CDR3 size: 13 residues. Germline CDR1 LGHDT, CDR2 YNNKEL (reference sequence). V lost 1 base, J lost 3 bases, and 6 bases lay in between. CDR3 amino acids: CASSQVSKETQYF. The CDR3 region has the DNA TGTGCCAGCAGCCAAGTTAGCAAAGAGACCCAGTACTTC.

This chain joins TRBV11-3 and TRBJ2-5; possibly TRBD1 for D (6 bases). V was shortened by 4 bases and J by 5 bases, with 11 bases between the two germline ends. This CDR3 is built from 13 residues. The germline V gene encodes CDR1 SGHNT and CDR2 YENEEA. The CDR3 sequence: CASSSGATETQYF. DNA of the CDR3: TGTGCCAGCAGCTCAGGGGCCACCGAGACCCAGTACTTC.

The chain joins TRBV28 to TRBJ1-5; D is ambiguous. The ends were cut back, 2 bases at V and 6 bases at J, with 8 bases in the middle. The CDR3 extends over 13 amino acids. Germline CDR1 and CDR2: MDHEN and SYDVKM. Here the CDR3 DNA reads TGTGCCAGCAGTTTAGGGTCAACTCAGCCCCAGCATTTT. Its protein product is CASSLGSTQPQHF. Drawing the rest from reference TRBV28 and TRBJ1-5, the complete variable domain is DVKVTQSSRYLVKRTGEKVFLECVQDMDHENMFWYRQDPGLGLRLIYFSYDVKMKEKGDIPEGYSVSREKKERFSLILESASTNQTSMYLCASSLGSTQPQHFGDGTRLSIL.

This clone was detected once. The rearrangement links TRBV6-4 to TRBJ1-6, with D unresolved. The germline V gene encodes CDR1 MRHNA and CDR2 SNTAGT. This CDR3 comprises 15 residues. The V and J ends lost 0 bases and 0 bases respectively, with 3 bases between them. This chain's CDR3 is CASSDSFSYNSPLHF. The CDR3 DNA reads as TGTGCCAGCAGTGACTCCTTCTCCTATAATTCACCCCTCCACTTT.

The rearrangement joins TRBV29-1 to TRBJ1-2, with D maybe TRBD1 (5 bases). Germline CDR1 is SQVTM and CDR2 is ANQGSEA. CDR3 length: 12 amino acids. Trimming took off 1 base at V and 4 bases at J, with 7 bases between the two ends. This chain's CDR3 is CSVEGQFYGYTF. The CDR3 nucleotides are TGCAGCGTTGAAGGACAGTTCTATGGCTACACCTTC.

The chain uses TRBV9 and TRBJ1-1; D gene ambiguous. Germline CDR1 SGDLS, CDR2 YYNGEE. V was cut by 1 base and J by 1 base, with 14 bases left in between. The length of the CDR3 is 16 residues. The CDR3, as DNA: TGTGCCAGCAGCGTAAGTGGGCGGAAGGGGAACACTGAAGCTTTCTTT. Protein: CASSVSGRKGNTEAFF.

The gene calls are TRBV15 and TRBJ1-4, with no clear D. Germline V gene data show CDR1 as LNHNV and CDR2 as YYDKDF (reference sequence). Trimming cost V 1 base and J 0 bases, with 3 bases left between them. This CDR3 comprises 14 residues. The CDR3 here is CATSRVATNEKLFF. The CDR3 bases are TGTGCCACCAGCAGAGTTGCAACTAATGAAAAACTGTTTTTT.

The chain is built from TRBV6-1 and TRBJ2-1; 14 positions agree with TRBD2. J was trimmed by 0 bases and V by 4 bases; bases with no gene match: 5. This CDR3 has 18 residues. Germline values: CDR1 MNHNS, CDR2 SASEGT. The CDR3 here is CASSGGGLAGASYNEQFF. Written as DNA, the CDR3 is TGTGCCAGCAGTGGGGGGGGACTAGCGGGAGCCTCCTACAATGAGCAGTTCTTC.

The CDR3 region is CARSWPGRNEQFF. The DNA for the CDR3 is TGTGCCAGAAGCTGGCCAGGGCGCAATGAGCAGTTCTTC. The chain uses TRBV5-3 and TRBJ2-1; a weak D match, TRBD1 (5 bases). TRBV5-3 is given ORF status, its function remaining uncertain. This CDR3 contains 13 residues. V lost 3 bases to trimming and J lost 6 bases, with 10 bases between them.

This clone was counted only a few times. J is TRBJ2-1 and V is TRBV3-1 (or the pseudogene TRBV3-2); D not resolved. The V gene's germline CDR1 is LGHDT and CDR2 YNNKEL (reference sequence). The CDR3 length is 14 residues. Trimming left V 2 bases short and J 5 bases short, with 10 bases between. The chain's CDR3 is CASSQFGSHNEQFF. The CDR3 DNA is TGTGCCAGCAGCCAATTCGGGTCCCACAATGAGCAGTTCTTC.